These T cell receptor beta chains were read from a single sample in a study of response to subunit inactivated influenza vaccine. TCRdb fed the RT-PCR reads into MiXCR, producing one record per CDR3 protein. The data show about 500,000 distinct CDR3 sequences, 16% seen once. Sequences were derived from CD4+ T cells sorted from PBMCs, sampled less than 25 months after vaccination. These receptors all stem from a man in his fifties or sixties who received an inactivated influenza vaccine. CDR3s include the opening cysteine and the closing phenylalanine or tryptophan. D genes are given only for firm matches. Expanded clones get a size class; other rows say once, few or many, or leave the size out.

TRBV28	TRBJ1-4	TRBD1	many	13	CASSSGQVEKLFF	TGTGCCAGCAGTTCCGGACAGGTCGAAAAACTGTTTTTT
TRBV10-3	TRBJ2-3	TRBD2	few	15	CATQTTSGAADTQYF	TGTGCCACCCAAACGACTAGCGGGGCGGCAGATACGCAGTATTTT
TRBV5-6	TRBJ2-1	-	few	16	CASSGRPGQRLDEQFF	TGTGCCAGCAGCGGACGTCCGGGACAGAGACTAGATGAGCAGTTCTTC
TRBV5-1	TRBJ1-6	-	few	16	CASSRWTQESNSPLHF	TGCGCCAGCAGCAGATGGACACAGGAATCCAATTCACCCCTCCACTTT
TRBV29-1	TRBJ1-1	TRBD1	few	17	CSVVGGQGFNMNTEAFF	TGCAGCGTTGTAGGGGGACAGGGGTTTAATATGAACACTGAAGCTTTCTTT
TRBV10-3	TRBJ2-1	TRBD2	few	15	CAISESAGAYNEQFF	TGTGCCATCAGTGAGTCGGCGGGAGCCTACAATGAGCAGTTCTTC
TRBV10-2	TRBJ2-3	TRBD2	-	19	CATRLGGLAGGPGTDTQYF	TGCGCCACGAGATTGGGAGGACTAGCGGGGGGGCCGGGCACAGATACGCAGTATTTT
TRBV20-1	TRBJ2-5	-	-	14	CSAGPGANQETQYF	TGCAGTGCTGGGCCGGGAGCTAATCAAGAGACCCAGTACTTC
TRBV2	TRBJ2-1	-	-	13	CASTDWIGNEQFF	TGTGCCAGCACCGACTGGATTGGGAATGAGCAGTTCTTC
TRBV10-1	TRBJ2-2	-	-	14	CASRATGNTGELFF	TGCGCCAGCAGGGCGACAGGGAACACCGGGGAGCTGTTTTTT
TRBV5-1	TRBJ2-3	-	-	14	CASSLDQGGDTQYF	TGCGCCAGCAGCTTGGACCAGGGGGGAGATACGCAGTATTTT
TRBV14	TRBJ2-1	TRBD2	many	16	CASSQVPSGLYNEQFF	TGTGCCAGCAGCCAAGTGCCTAGCGGGTTGTACAATGAGCAGTTCTTC
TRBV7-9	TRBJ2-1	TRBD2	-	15	CASSLWSGRGNEQFF	TGTGCCAGCAGCTTATGGAGCGGGAGGGGAAATGAGCAGTTCTTC
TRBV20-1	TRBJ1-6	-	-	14	CSARPRAIESPLHF	TGCAGTGCTAGGCCCAGGGCAATTGAATCACCCCTCCACTTT
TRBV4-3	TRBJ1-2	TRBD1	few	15	CASSPSRQGAIGYTF	TGCGCCAGCAGTCCTAGCAGGCAGGGGGCGATTGGCTACACCTTC
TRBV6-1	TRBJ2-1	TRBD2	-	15	CASSNGLAPYNEQFF	TGTGCCAGCAGCAACGGACTAGCCCCGTACAATGAGCAGTTCTTC
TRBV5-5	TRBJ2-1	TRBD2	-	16	CASSRPSGSAYNEQFF	TGTGCCAGCAGTCGTCCTAGCGGGAGCGCCTACAATGAGCAGTTCTTC
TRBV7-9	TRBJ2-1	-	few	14	CASSQASVAGEQFF	TGTGCCAGCAGCCAAGCATCTGTTGCCGGTGAGCAGTTCTTC
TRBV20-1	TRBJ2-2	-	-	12	CSAHSPLGELFF	TGCAGTGCCCACTCGCCGCTGGGGGAGCTGTTTTTT
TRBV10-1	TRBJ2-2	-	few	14	CASRGLRNTGELFF	TGCGCCAGCAGGGGACTCAGGAACACCGGGGAGCTGTTTTTT